This record looks at one TCR beta chain sequence and its context. Its antigen is undetermined. The sample is drawn from a study of T cell responses to AZD1222 COVID-19 vaccine. Study-wide results and limits: Sampled repertoires all dated from after the peak T cell response. Spike as a whole was targeted by vaccine-associated CD4 TCRs, dominant at 160-218 and 743-854. Possibly, clonal diversity was underestimated; donors were largely white British and included more females.

Data came from immunoSEQ multiplex PCR; TCRdb stores just in-frame clones and leaves some out. Altogether roughly 270,000 clones are present, about 94% being singletons, with the ten largest covering around 0.58%. The CDR3 extends over 20 amino acids. The rearrangement links TRBV12-2 to TRBJ1-5. TRBV12-2 is a pseudogene segment. The input for sequencing was peripheral blood, taken 28 days after the second AZD1222 dose. The receptor's source is an adult who received the AZD1222 COVID-19 vaccine. CDR3 DNA: TGTGCAAGTCGCTTAGTTGCCAGCCCCCCCATAGACTGTAGCAATCAGCCCCAGCATTTT. This sequence encodes CASRLVASPPIDCSNQPQHF.